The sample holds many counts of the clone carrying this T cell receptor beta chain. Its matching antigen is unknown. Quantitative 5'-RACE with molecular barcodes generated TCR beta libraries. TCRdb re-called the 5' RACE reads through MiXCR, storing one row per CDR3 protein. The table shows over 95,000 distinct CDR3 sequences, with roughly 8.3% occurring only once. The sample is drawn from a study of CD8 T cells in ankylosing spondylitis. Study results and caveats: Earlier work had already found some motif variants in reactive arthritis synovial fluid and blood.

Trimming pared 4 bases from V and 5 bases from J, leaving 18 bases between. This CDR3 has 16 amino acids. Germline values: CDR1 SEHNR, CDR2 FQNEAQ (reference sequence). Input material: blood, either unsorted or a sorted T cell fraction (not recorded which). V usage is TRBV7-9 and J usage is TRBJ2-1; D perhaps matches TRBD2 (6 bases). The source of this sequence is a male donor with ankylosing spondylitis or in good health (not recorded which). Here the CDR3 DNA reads TGTGCCAGCAGCTATCGAGCGGGCTCCGGGCACAATGAGCAGTTCTTC. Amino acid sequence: CASSYRAGSGHNEQFF.